This entry is about one TCR beta chain. Antigen specificity is unknown. This entry is derived from a study of blood T cells in healthy people across ages. Notes on the study in general: PBMCs were not sorted, which prevented a conclusive comparison of naive versus antigen-experienced cells.

Germline CDR1 and CDR2: SGHTA and FQGTGA. The V end was cut by 4 bases, the J end by 5 bases, with 23 bases between. This CDR3 has 17 amino acids. Through a sample-barcoded 5' primer and a J-beta primer mix, a second PCR was run for roughly 6 to 12 cycles. A minimum of 2.5 million CDR3-containing paired-end reads was obtained for each sample. TCRdb recomputed calls from the 5' RACE reads with MiXCR, one row per CDR3 protein. The table records 450,000 to 700,000 distinct CDR3 sequences, approximately 30% of them present only once. The sample was blood. The chain uses TRBV7-3 and TRBJ2-5; D is possibly TRBD1 (5 bases). This receptor was taken from a woman aged 70 to 79 in good health. CDR3 DNA sequence: TGTGCCAGCAGCTCCGGTTTGGGGCGCCAAGTAGGGGAGACCCAGTACTTC. Protein product: CASSSGLGRQVGETQYF.